These 17 T cell receptor beta chains share one sample of origin, sequenced in a study of T cell repertoires in cytomegalovirus infection. TCRdb reprocessed the reads with MiXCR, giving one entry per CDR3 protein. This table has roughly 720,000 distinct CDR3 sequences, 35% appearing once. Sequenced: PBMCs. The receptors here all came from a human donor in good health (CMV status not recorded). Some clones in this sample may be carry-over from other donors' samples.

About this clonotype: Being one base from a much bigger clone, this may be a read error. This chain links TRBV7-4 with TRBJ2-7, with 7 bases fitting TRBD2. With V trimmed by 5 bases and J by 3 bases, 1 base remained unmatched. The CDR3 covers 12 residues. CDR1 and CDR2 (germline): SGHVT, SQSDAQ. CDR3 amino acids: CASSREVYEQYF. The CDR3 DNA reads TGTGCCAGCAGCCGGGAGGTCTACGAGCAGTACTTC.

This clonotype appeared a few times. The chain links TRBV20-1 to TRBJ2-1, with 11 bases fitting TRBD2. The ends lost 3 bases at V and 3 bases at J; junction bases unmatched: 4. Looked up from germline, CDR1 is DFQATT and CDR2 is SNEGSKA (reference sequence). CDR3 length: 15 amino acids. DNA of the CDR3: TGCAGTGCTAGGCTAGCGGGAGGTTTCTACAATGAGCAGTTCTTC. Its translation is CSARLAGGFYNEQFF.

To note about this clonotype: The conserved phenylalanine or tryptophan is not found at the CDR3 terminus, so this likely reflects a read error. This chain connects TRBV27 to TRBJ2-3, with D hard to call. Looked up from germline, CDR1 is MNHEY and CDR2 is SMNVEV (reference sequence). V dropped 3 bases and J dropped 0 bases, with 4 bases sitting between them. The CDR3 has 13 residues. CDR3 protein: CASSLRSTDTQYY. As DNA, the CDR3 is TGTGCCAGCAGTTTGCGGAGCACAGATACGCAGTATTAT.

The V and J genes are TRBV7-9 and TRBJ2-7; D not certain. Germline CDR1 reads SEHNR; CDR2 reads FQNEAQ (reference sequence). V lost 2 bases to trimming and J lost 5 bases, with 10 bases between them. The length of the CDR3 is 13 residues. In nucleotides, the CDR3 is TGTGCCAGCAGCTTAAAGGGTGTCCACGAGCAGTACTTC. Its translation: CASSLKGVHEQYF.

The genes are TRBV28 and TRBJ2-1; 8 positions agree with TRBD2. Germline V gene data show CDR1 as MDHEN and CDR2 as SYDVKM. Germline trimming cut 6 bases from V and 9 bases from J; bases unmatched to any gene: 16. CDR3 length: 16 amino acids. In DNA, the CDR3 is TGTGCCAGCAGACCTCGGGGACTAGGGTTAAGAGTTGAGCAGTTCTTC. This encodes CASRPRGLGLRVEQFF.

V and J are TRBV2 and TRBJ2-1, with TRBD2 as a possible D gene (6 bases). The CDR3 consists of 14 residues. V lost 3 bases and J 6 bases, leaving 12 bases between the germline ends. Germline V CDR1 and CDR2: SNHLY, FYNNEI. The CDR3 nucleotides are TGTGCCAGCAGTGAGTTTGTCGGGGGCAATGAGCAGTTCTTC. Translating gives CASSEFVGGNEQFF.

This chain joins TRBV28 and TRBJ1-1, with D unresolved. This CDR3 spans 13 amino acids. V dropped 11 bases and J dropped 1 base, with 14 bases sitting between them. CDR1 is MDHEN, CDR2 SYDVKM, per germline. The CDR3 nucleotides read TGTGCCGGAAACGCCCTCGGGAACACTGAAGCTTTCTTT. Protein product: CAGNALGNTEAFF.

The rearrangement uses TRBV20-1 and TRBJ1-5; TRBD1 aligns across 9 bases. The trim removed 0 bases at V and 6 bases at J, leaving 3 bases unmatched. CDR1 is DFQATT, CDR2 SNEGSKA, per germline (reference sequence). This CDR3 has 14 amino acids. This chain's CDR3 is CSARDLTGGQPQHF. CDR3 in DNA: TGCAGTGCTAGAGATCTGACAGGGGGTCAGCCCCAGCATTTT.

At least ten counts were recorded for this clonotype. The chain combines TRBV7-8 with TRBJ2-1; the match to TRBD2 covers 8 bases. J lost 5 bases, V lost 4 bases, and 7 bases had no gene match. This CDR3 is 15 amino acids long. CDR1 SGHVS and CDR2 FQNEAQ come from the germline V gene. In DNA form, the CDR3 reads TGTGCCAGCAGCTCTGTAGCGGGAAGGAACAATGAGCAGTTCTTC. Translation gives CASSSVAGRNNEQFF.

This clonotype was observed a handful of times. This chain joins TRBV12-3 or TRBV12-4 and TRBJ2-5; D is unclear. V shed 5 bases and J shed 5 bases, with 9 bases lying between them. The length of the CDR3 is 12 residues. Written as DNA, the CDR3 is TGTGCCAGCAGTAAAATTGGCGAGACCCAGTACTTC. It is translated as CASSKIGETQYF.

This clonotype has ten or more counts. This chain connects TRBV28 to TRBJ2-7, with D possibly matching TRBD1 (6 bases). CDR3 length equals 14 residues. Deletions cut 5 bases from V and 4 bases from J, with 15 bases between. CDR1 MDHEN and CDR2 SYDVKM come from the germline V gene. CDR3 nucleotide sequence: TGTGCCAGCAGTGAGACCAACGACAGGTACGAGCAGTACTTC. Translated: CASSETNDRYEQYF.

This clonotype was observed a single time. A read error may account for a junction end that differs from germline. The chain employs TRBV15 and TRBJ2-1; tentatively, D is TRBD1 (6 bases). The CDR3 is 15 amino acids. Germline V lookup: CDR1 LNHNV, CDR2 YYDKDF (reference sequence). The CDR3 here is CATSGDRSSYNEQFF. CDR3 sequence (DNA): TGTGCCACCAGCGGAGACAGGAGCTCCTACAATGAGCAGTTCTTC. Supplemented by reference TRBV15 and TRBJ2-1, the full variable domain reads DAMVIQNPRYQVTQFGKPVTLSCSQTLNHNVMYWYQQKSSQAPKLLFHYYDKDFNNEADTPDNFQSRRPNTSFCFLDIRSPGLGDTAMYLCATSGDRSSYNEQFFGPGTRLTVL.

This clonotype was picked up a small number of times. This chain joins TRBV19 and TRBJ1-1; D not resolved. The CDR3 totals 15 residues. The germline CDR1 and CDR2 sequences are LNHDA and SQIVND (reference sequence). The V and J ends lost 6 bases and 1 base respectively, with 15 bases between them. The CDR3 is CASRWATASNTEAFF. In DNA form, the CDR3 reads TGTGCCAGTAGGTGGGCCACCGCTTCGAACACTGAAGCTTTCTTT.

The table lists this clonotype with a few counts. The chain combines TRBV12-3 or TRBV12-4 with TRBJ1-1; 7 nucleotides agree with TRBD1. The CDR3 covers 14 residues. The ends lost 3 bases at V and 8 bases at J; junction bases unmatched: 9. The CDR3 loop is CASSFLTGLSEAFF. The DNA for the CDR3 is TGTGCCAGCAGTTTCCTGACAGGGCTTTCCGAAGCTTTCTTT.

The chain employs TRBV19 and TRBJ1-2; 8 bases match TRBD1. Germline assignment: CDR1 LNHDA and CDR2 SQIVND (reference sequence). Losses at the gene ends were 5 bases for V and 8 bases for J; bases not matched to a gene: 7. This CDR3 spans 13 amino acids. CDR3 protein: CASSQRTGLGYTF. The CDR3 region has the DNA TGTGCCAGTAGTCAACGGACAGGGCTCGGCTACACCTTC. Complete variable domain (other parts from reference TRBV19 and TRBJ1-2): DGGITQSPKYLFRKEGQNVTLSCEQNLNHDAMYWYRQDPGQGLRLIYYSQIVNDFQKGDIAEGYSVSREKKESFPLTVTSAQKNPTAFYLCASSQRTGLGYTFGSGTRLTVV.

The chain's CDR3 is CASSLYSSGEETQYF. The CDR3 DNA reads TGTGCCAGCAGTCTATACTCTAGCGGGGAAGAGACCCAGTACTTC. The rearrangement uses TRBV28 and TRBJ2-5, with TRBD2 matching over 9 bases. The CDR3 contains 15 residues. From germline, CDR1 is MDHEN and CDR2 SYDVKM. V shed 5 bases, J shed 3 bases, and the junction held 7 bases outside the gene matches.

The chain has TRBV5-5 and TRBJ2-5; D unclear. Germline-derived CDR1 and CDR2 are SGHKS and YYEKEE (reference sequence). V was shortened by 1 base and J by 2 bases, with 6 bases between the two germline ends. CDR3 length: 13 residues. CDR3 sequence (DNA): TGTGCCAGCAGCTTGTTCAGTCAAGAGACCCAGTACTTC. This codes for CASSLFSQETQYF.